This TCR beta chain is drawn from a study of blood T cell repertoires in COVID-19. Study summary: T cells, B-cell-depleted T cells, or PBMCs supplied cDNA or gDNA.

The CDR3 has 13 residues. CDR1 is ENHRY and CDR2 is SYGVKD in the germline V gene. Trimming removed 6 bases from V and 4 bases from J, with 9 bases in between. Participants came from around 25 US areas, aged roughly 18 to 95 years. Grouping used clinical history reported by participants in a survey and questionnaire. As processed by the authors: From reference gene primer amplification, estimates of nucleated cell counts were derived. Assay used: immunoSEQ multiplex PCR; TCRdb lists only in-frame clones, some missing. V and J calls and clone size are given by that table; D and trimming were obtained from the DNA. Of about 310,000 clones listed, roughly 85% are singletons.

This chain uses TRBV10-3 with TRBJ1-4; D is perhaps TRBD1 (6 bases). Specimen: PBMCs or T cells enriched from blood (not recorded which). This clonotype was sampled from a woman between 25 and 40 years old who had been exposed to COVID-19. For the CDR3, the DNA is TGTGCCATCAGAGGGGGGGATAATGAAAAACTGTTTTTT. It codes for CAIRGGDNEKLFF.